This T cell receptor beta chain was documented in a study of immune evolution from preneoplasia to lung adenocarcinoma. In the study overall: HLA loss of heterozygosity: around 6.5% AIS, about 15% MIA, about 35% ADC, none AAH.

Two lung cancer pathologists independently confirmed each histologic diagnosis. Macro-dissection enriched premalignant or tumor cells before nucleic acid extraction. The table lists this clone with a count of one. CDR3 size: 12 residues. Deletions cut 9 bases from V and 4 bases from J, with 12 bases between. Germline assignment: CDR1 MNHEY and CDR2 SMNVEV (reference sequence). Profiling relied on immunoSEQ multiplex PCR, and the TCRdb table lists in-frame clones only, not all of them. The table has 9,600 or so clones, 70% to 80% seen once; the top ten hold approximately 6.6%. The rearrangement uses TRBV27 and TRBJ1-2; D is uncertain. This clonotype originated in a person aged 55 to 79 with lung adenocarcinoma. Sequenced input: FFPE lung adenocarcinoma in situ tissue. The CDR3 nucleotides are TGTGCCAGTGGCGGTCGGATCTATGGCTACACCTTC. Translation: CASGGRIYGYTF.